This TCR beta chain was documented in a study of T-cell reconstitution after alpha-beta-depleted transplantation in children. Study-wide results and limits: Day-60 TCRbeta diversity that was high in some patients was derived from surviving recipient T cells and thymic progenitors. It was newly produced T cells that mostly accounted for T-cell counts and diversity one year after transplant. After transplant, at about two months, alpha-beta T cells were reportedly derived from several hundred expanded graft clones.

Turning to this clonotype: Its antigen is as yet unknown.

V shed 3 bases and J 3 bases; nucleotides not matched to a gene: 3. The CDR3 is 14 amino acids. The library targeted TCRbeta and was prepared with unique molecular identifiers. MiXCR was run by TCRdb on the PCR reads, yielding one entry per CDR3 protein. This repertoire shows about 980,000 distinct CDR3 sequences, around 30% found once; its top ten account for about 28%. This rearrangement joins TRBV12-3 or TRBV12-4 to TRBJ2-7, with 9 bases lining up with TRBD2. The TCR comes from a boy less than two years old who had a stem cell transplant for SCID, so the T cells may come from the graft donor. The material sequenced was PBMCs, mostly from graft donor cells, taken 360 days after TCRalphabeta/CD19-depleted stem cell transplant. The CDR3 coding sequence is TGTGCCAGCAGTTTGACTAGCGGCTACTACGAGCAGTACTTC. Translated, it gives CASSLTSGYYEQYF.